This TCR beta chain was documented in a study of OX40 agonist ivuxolimab in advanced cancers. Study as a whole: Averaging about 60 years in age, with a range of about 20 to 90, the cohort was approximately 83% male.

Concerning this clone: Its antigen is unknown.

Measured with immunoSEQ multiplex PCR; TCRdb has only the in-frame clones, and not every one. The sample holds tens of thousands of clones, approximately 85% seen once. Patients had blood sampled at baseline and again on cycle 4 day 1 and cycle 7 day 1. General observations from the study: In the expanded peripheral T cells, antigen specificity was never determined. Clonal expansion was seen in CD4+ and CD8+ blood T cells by week 6 at 0.1 to 3.0 mg/kg.

The CDR3 is 15 amino acids. Trimming removed 6 bases from V and 3 bases from J; junction bases left unmatched: 5. Looked up from germline, CDR1 is SNHLY and CDR2 is FYNNEI. Sequences were derived from CD4+ or CD8+ T cells sorted from blood, sampled in a trial of the OX40 agonist ivuxolimab. This TCR was recovered from an adult with an advanced solid tumor such as melanoma, head and neck, liver or kidney cancer. V gene TRBV2 combines with J gene TRBJ1-6, with 7 bases matching TRBD1. The DNA for the CDR3 is TGTGCCAGCAGGGCAGGGGGAGTCTATAATTCACCCCTCCACTTT. As protein: CASRAGGVYNSPLHF.